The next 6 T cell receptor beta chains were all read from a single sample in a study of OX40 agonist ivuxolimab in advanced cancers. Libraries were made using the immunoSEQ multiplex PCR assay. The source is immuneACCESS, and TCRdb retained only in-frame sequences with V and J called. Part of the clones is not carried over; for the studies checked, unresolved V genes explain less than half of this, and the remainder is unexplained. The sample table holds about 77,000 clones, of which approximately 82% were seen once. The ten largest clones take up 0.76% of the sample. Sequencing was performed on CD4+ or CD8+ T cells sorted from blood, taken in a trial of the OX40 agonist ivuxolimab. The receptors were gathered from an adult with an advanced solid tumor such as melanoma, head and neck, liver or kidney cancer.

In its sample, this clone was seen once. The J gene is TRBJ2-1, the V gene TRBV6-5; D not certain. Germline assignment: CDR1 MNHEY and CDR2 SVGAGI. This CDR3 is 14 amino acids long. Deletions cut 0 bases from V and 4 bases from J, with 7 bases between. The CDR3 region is CASSYSILYNEQFF. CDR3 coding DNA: TGTGCCAGCAGTTACTCGATTCTTTACAATGAGCAGTTCTTC.

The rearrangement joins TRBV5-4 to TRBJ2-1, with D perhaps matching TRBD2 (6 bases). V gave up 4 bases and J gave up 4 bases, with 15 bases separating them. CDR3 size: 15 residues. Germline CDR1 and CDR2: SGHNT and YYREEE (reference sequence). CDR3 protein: CASSPSGSRYNEQFF. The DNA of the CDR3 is TGTGCCAGCAGCCCGTCCGGGAGCCGGTACAATGAGCAGTTCTTC.

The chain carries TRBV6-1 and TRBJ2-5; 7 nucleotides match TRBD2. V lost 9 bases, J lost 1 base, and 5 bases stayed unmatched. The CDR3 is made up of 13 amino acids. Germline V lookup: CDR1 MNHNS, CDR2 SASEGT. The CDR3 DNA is TGTGCCAGTAGGTGGGGGGGCCAAGAGACCCAGTACTTC. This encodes CASRWGGQETQYF.

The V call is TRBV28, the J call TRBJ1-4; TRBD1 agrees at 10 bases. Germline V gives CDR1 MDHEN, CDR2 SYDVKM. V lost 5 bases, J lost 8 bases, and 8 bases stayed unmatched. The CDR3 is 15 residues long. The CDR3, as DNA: TGTGCCAGCAGTCCCTCGACAGGGGGCCGAGAAAAACTGTTTTTT. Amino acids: CASSPSTGGREKLFF.

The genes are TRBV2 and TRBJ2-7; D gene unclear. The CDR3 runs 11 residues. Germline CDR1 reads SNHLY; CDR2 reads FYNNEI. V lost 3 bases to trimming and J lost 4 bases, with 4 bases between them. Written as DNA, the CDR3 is TGTGCCAGCAGTGAGAGGTACGAGCAGTACTTC. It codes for CASSERYEQYF.

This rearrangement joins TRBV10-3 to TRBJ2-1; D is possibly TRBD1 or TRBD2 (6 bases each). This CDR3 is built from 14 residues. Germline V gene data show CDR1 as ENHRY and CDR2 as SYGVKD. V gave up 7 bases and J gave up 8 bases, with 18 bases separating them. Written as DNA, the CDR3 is TGTGCCATCAATAAAGGGGGGTCTAGGGATGAGCAGTTCTTC. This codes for CAINKGGSRDEQFF.